Each of the 27 T cell receptor beta chains below was sequenced from the same sample in a study of identifying expanded T cells in peripheral blood. Sequenced by immunoSEQ multiplex PCR; TCRdb stores in-frame clones only, minus some. The sample yields under 100,000 clones, more than 75% seen once. Sequenced: blood. The receptors shown here come from a person between 18 and 75 years old in good health.

This sequence joins TRBV11-2 and TRBJ2-7, with TRBD1 identical over 9 bases. The CDR3 totals 17 residues. CDR1 and CDR2 (germline): SGHAT, FQNNGV. Trimming removed 5 bases from V and 4 bases from J; junction bases left unmatched: 15. This CDR3 is CASSPTGTGKWGYEQYF. In DNA form, the CDR3 reads TGTGCCAGCAGCCCCACCGGGACAGGGAAATGGGGATACGAGCAGTACTTC.

The chain recombines TRBV15 with TRBJ1-4; possible D gene TRBD1, 5 bases. The CDR3 runs 15 residues. CDR1 is LNHNV, CDR2 YYDKDF, per germline (reference sequence). V was cut by 1 base and J by 8 bases, with 14 bases left in between. CDR3 nucleotides: TGTGCCACCAGCAGAGGTTTGGGGGTTCGGGAAAAACTGTTTTTT. Translated: CATSRGLGVREKLFF.

The CDR3 spells CAWSVRGQGNYGYTF. DNA for the CDR3: TGTGCCTGGAGTGTACGAGGGCAGGGGAACTATGGCTACACCTTC. This sequence joins TRBV30 and TRBJ1-2, with D tentatively TRBD1 (6 bases). Between the trimmed V and J ends, which lost 0 bases and 2 bases, there was a span of 13 bases. CDR3 size: 15 residues. The V gene's germline CDR1 is GTSNPN and CDR2 SVGIG (reference sequence).

The gene calls are TRBV19 and TRBJ1-2; D remains ambiguous. The CDR3 totals 13 residues. Germline-derived CDR1 and CDR2 are LNHDA and SQIVND (reference sequence). The V end was cut by 2 bases, the J end by 6 bases, with 10 bases between. CDR3 sequence: CASSIRAPDGYTF. Here the CDR3 DNA reads TGTGCCAGTAGTATAAGGGCACCCGATGGCTACACCTTC.

This clone was seen just once. The chain recombines TRBV19 with TRBJ1-2; a possible D gene is TRBD1 (5 bases). The CDR3 totals 14 residues. The germline V gene encodes CDR1 LNHDA and CDR2 SQIVND (reference sequence). Deletions cut 6 bases from V and 4 bases from J, with 15 bases between. The CDR3 region has the DNA TGTGCCAGTAGGTCTGGGGCCGGGATCTATGGCTACACCTTC. As protein: CASRSGAGIYGYTF.

The CDR3 sequence: CAWSVGTGSILISGNTIYF. The CDR3 DNA reads as TGTGCCTGGAGTGTGGGGACAGGGTCAATCCTTATTTCTGGAAACACCATATATTTT. This chain links TRBV30 with TRBJ1-3, with TRBD1 matching 9 bases. Germline V CDR1 and CDR2: GTSNPN, SVGIG (reference sequence). CDR3 length equals 19 residues. V lost 0 bases and J lost 1; bases outside the gene matches: 13.

The chain has TRBV6-6 and TRBJ1-2; TRBD1 is a possible D gene (6 bases). In germline, CDR1 is MNHNY, CDR2 SVGAGI (reference sequence). The CDR3 length is 14 residues. V lost 4 bases to trimming and J lost 1 base, with 10 bases between them. The CDR3 here is CASSLGGLNYGYTF. DNA of the CDR3: TGTGCCAGCAGTTTAGGGGGTCTTAACTATGGCTACACCTTC.

The chain is built from TRBV12-5 and TRBJ2-3; TRBD2 is a possible D gene (5 bases). V gave up 1 base and J gave up 0 bases, with 11 bases separating them. Germline V gene sequence: CDR1 LGHNT, CDR2 FRNRAP. The CDR3 totals 16 residues. The CDR3 here is CASGLGGSVSTDTQYF. Written as DNA, the CDR3 is TGTGCTAGTGGTTTGGGGGGTAGCGTGAGCACAGATACGCAGTATTTT.

The V and J genes are TRBV14 and TRBJ1-6, with 8 nucleotides matching TRBD1. Germline CDR1 reads SGHDN; CDR2 reads FVKESK. The CDR3 extends over 17 amino acids. V gave up 0 bases and J gave up 9 bases; unmatched junction bases: 10. Here the CDR3 reads CASSQDSRTGSGSPLHF. In nucleotides, the CDR3 is TGTGCCAGCAGCCAAGATTCCCGGACAGGGAGCGGTTCACCCCTCCACTTT.

This clone has just one count. V usage is TRBV6-5 and J usage is TRBJ1-5, with 8 bases identical to TRBD1. Germline V lookup: CDR1 MNHEY, CDR2 SVGAGI. The CDR3 length is 15 residues. J gave up 4 bases and V 6 bases, and 8 bases lay outside the gene matches. CDR3 loop: CASSLNDRGNQPQHF. The DNA of the CDR3 is TGTGCCAGCAGCCTAAACGACAGGGGTAATCAGCCCCAGCATTTT.

This chain joins TRBV25-1 and TRBJ1-3; no firm D call. V gave up 6 bases and J gave up 0 bases, with 12 bases separating them. The CDR3 contains 15 residues. The germline CDR1 and CDR2 sequences are MGHDK and SYGVNS. CDR3 sequence: CASRAASSSGNTIYF. The CDR3 bases are TGTGCCAGCAGAGCAGCTTCCAGCTCTGGAAACACCATATATTTT.

This clone was seen only once. This rearrangement joins TRBV5-4 to TRBJ2-7, with TRBD2 as a possible D gene (5 bases). The ends were cut back, 5 bases at V and 5 bases at J, with 20 bases in the middle. There are 15 residues in the CDR3. CDR1 and CDR2 (germline): SGHNT, YYREEE (reference sequence). The CDR3 DNA follows: TGTGCCAGCAGTCCCTCCGGACTGCCCGCCCACGAGCAGTACTTC. Translation gives CASSPSGLPAHEQYF.

The rearrangement joins TRBV11-2 to TRBJ2-1; 9 bases line up with TRBD2. J lost 0 bases, V lost 7 bases, and 16 bases had no gene match. Germline-derived CDR1 and CDR2 are SGHAT and FQNNGV. The CDR3 consists of 19 residues. DNA of the CDR3: TGTGCCAGCACCGACACTTATAGCGGGGGCCCCCCCTCCTACAATGAGCAGTTCTTC. Its protein is CASTDTYSGGPPSYNEQFF.

The gene calls are TRBV30 and TRBJ2-3; D unclear. Germline CDR1 and CDR2: GTSNPN and SVGIG (reference sequence). CDR3 length: 11 amino acids. The V gene lost 3 bases and the J gene lost 4 bases, with 5 bases spanning the gap. Here the CDR3 DNA reads TGTGCCTGGAGGGTCGCAGATACGCAGTATTTT. Translating it yields CAWRVADTQYF. Full variable domain (remainder filled in from reference TRBV30 and TRBJ2-3): SQTIHQWPATLVQPVGSPLSLECTVEGTSNPNLYWYRQAAGRGLQLLFYSVGIGQISSEVPQNLSASRPQDRQFILSSKKLLLSDSGFYLCAWRVADTQYFGPGTRLTVL.

J is TRBJ2-5 and V is TRBV19, with D possibly matching TRBD1 (6 bases). Per the germline V gene, CDR1 is LNHDA and CDR2 is SQIVND (reference sequence). V dropped 6 bases and J dropped 3 bases, with 11 bases sitting between them. The CDR3 is 13 residues long. CDR3 protein: CASSRDTKETQYF. The DNA of the CDR3 is TGTGCCAGTAGCAGGGACACCAAAGAGACCCAGTACTTC. The full variable domain, with the rest looked up from reference TRBV19 and TRBJ2-5, is DGGITQSPKYLFRKEGQNVTLSCEQNLNHDAMYWYRQDPGQGLRLIYYSQIVNDFQKGDIAEGYSVSREKKESFPLTVTSAQKNPTAFYLCASSRDTKETQYFGPGTRLLVL.

The rearrangement links TRBV29-1 to TRBJ1-1; D is unclear. Trimming cost V 1 base and J 9 bases, with 6 bases left between them. Germline V CDR1 and CDR2: SQVTM, ANQGSEA. CDR3 length equals 10 residues. In nucleotides, the CDR3 is TGCAGCGTTGAAGCCCGCAAAGCTTTCTTT. The encoded protein is CSVEARKAFF.

The sample holds one count of this clone. The chain has TRBV5-1 and TRBJ2-2; 9 positions agree with TRBD1. Germline lookup yields CDR1 SGHRS and CDR2 YFSETQ. J gave up 4 bases and V 0 bases, and 4 bases lay outside the gene matches. The CDR3 totals 16 residues. The CDR3 nucleotides read TGCGCCAGCAGCTTGGACGGGACAGGGTCCACCGGGGAGCTGTTTTTT. As protein: CASSLDGTGSTGELFF.

The J gene is TRBJ1-1, the V gene TRBV7-9; TRBD1 aligns across 9 bases. In germline, CDR1 is SEHNR, CDR2 FQNEAQ (reference sequence). J was trimmed by 7 bases and V by 5 bases; bases with no gene match: 8. The CDR3 length is 14 residues. CDR3 protein: CASSDLGQGGEAFF. In DNA, the CDR3 is TGTGCCAGCAGCGACCTGGGACAGGGAGGTGAAGCTTTCTTT.

The chain carries TRBV4-1 and TRBJ1-5, with no clear D. CDR1 and CDR2 from the germline V gene are MGHRA and YSYEKL. With 4 bases removed from V and 7 bases from J, the gap between germline ends came to 11 bases. The CDR3 totals 13 residues. The chain's CDR3 is CASSRIHGQPQHF. CDR3 coding DNA: TGCGCCAGCAGCCGAATTCACGGGCAGCCCCAGCATTTT.

This chain links TRBV6-1 with TRBJ1-5; D uncertain. Germline CDR1 is MNHNS and CDR2 is SASEGT. This CDR3 comprises 13 residues. Trimming took off 6 bases at V and 8 bases at J, with 14 bases between the two ends. Here the CDR3 reads CASRDRLVEPQHF. In DNA, the CDR3 is TGTGCCAGCAGGGACCGCCTGGTTGAGCCCCAGCATTTT.

The chain carries TRBV19 and TRBJ1-1; D is undetermined. CDR1 and CDR2 (germline): LNHDA, SQIVND (reference sequence). Deletions cut 7 bases from V and 1 base from J, with 13 bases between. CDR3 size: 14 residues. The CDR3 nucleotides read TGTGCCAGTAAACGCTACACGGGGAACACTGAAGCTTTCTTT. It encodes CASKRYTGNTEAFF.

The chain links TRBV4-1 to TRBJ2-5; D may match TRBD1 or TRBD2 (5 bases each). V was clipped by 2 bases and J by 4 bases, with 17 bases between them. This CDR3 has 16 amino acids. Germline CDR1 MGHRA, CDR2 YSYEKL. CDR3 in DNA: TGCGCCAGCAGCCAACCCCCCGGGGACCCCGTAGAGACCCAGTACTTC. This codes for CASSQPPGDPVETQYF.

The rearrangement uses TRBV7-7 and TRBJ1-1, with D hard to call. The CDR3 has 13 residues. V lost 5 bases and J lost 0, with 7 bases in between. Germline values: CDR1 SSHAT, CDR2 FNYEAQ (reference sequence). CDR3 coding DNA: TGTGCCAGCAGCCCCTTGCTGAACACTGAAGCTTTCTTT. Translation: CASSPLLNTEAFF.

The V gene is TRBV11-3, the J gene TRBJ1-1, with TRBD1 matching over 12 bases. Germline V CDR1 and CDR2: SGHNT, YENEEA. CDR3 length: 17 residues. Trimming removed 3 bases from V and 8 bases from J; junction bases left unmatched: 13. The CDR3 region has the DNA TGTGCCAGCAGCTTCGCCGGTGGGGCGGGACAGGGGGCCGAAGCTTTCTTT. It translates to CASSFAGGAGQGAEAFF.

The chain links TRBV28 to TRBJ1-2; tentatively, D is TRBD1 (5 bases). V lost 2 bases and J lost 2, with 18 bases in between. Germline V gives CDR1 MDHEN, CDR2 SYDVKM. The CDR3 is 17 amino acids. In DNA, the CDR3 is TGTGCCAGCAGTTTACTCCTGTCCCGTGACAGCAACTATGGCTACACCTTC. Translating it yields CASSLLLSRDSNYGYTF.

A single count supports this clone. The rearrangement links TRBV4-1 to TRBJ1-4, with 7 bases that match TRBD1. Germline-derived CDR1 and CDR2 are MGHRA and YSYEKL. V lost 5 bases to trimming and J lost 5 bases; unmatched junction nucleotides: 8. CDR3 length equals 15 residues. Written as DNA, the CDR3 is TGCGCCAGCAGCTCCCCGGGACAGACAAATGAAAAACTGTTTTTT. Translated, it gives CASSSPGQTNEKLFF.

This clone was detected a few times. The V and J genes are TRBV4-1 and TRBJ1-4; possible D gene TRBD1, 6 bases. The CDR3 is made up of 15 amino acids. Per germline, CDR1 MGHRA and CDR2 YSYEKL. V lost 0 bases and J 4 bases, leaving 9 bases between the germline ends. The chain's CDR3 is CASSQEDRHNEKLFF. The CDR3 bases are TGCGCCAGCAGCCAAGAGGACAGACATAATGAAAAACTGTTTTTT.